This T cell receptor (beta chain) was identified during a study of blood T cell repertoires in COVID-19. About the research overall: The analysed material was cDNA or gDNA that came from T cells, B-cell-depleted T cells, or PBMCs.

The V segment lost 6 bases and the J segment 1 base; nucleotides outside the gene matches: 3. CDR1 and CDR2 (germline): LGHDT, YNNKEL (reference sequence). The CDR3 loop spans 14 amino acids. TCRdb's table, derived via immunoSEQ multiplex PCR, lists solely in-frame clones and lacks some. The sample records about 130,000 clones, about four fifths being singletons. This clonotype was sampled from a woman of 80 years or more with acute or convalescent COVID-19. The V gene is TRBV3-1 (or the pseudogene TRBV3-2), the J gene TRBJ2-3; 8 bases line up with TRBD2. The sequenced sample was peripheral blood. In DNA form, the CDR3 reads TGTGCCAGCAGGGGAGCGGGGGGCACAGATACGCAGTATTTT. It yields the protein CASRGAGGTDTQYF.